This T cell receptor beta chain was sequenced in a study of blood T cell repertoires in COVID-19. About the study: From T cells, B-cell-depleted T cells, or PBMCs came the material, which was cDNA or gDNA.

Clones were sequenced by immunoSEQ multiplex PCR, and TCRdb holds only the in-frame ones, with some missing. The table lists about 250,000 clones, 80% to 90% of them singletons. This CDR3 region has 13 residues. Germline assignment: CDR1 SGHTA and CDR2 FQGNSA. V was pared by 3 bases and J by 9 bases, with 14 bases between. This receptor was identified in a man in his late teens or twenties who had recovered from COVID-19. The sequenced sample consisted of PBMCs or T cells enriched from blood (not recorded which). This chain uses TRBV7-2 with TRBJ2-5; D is unresolved. The CDR3 loop reads CASSFIQDSAQYF. In nucleotides, the CDR3 is TGTGCCAGCAGCTTCATCCAGGATTCGGCCCAGTACTTC.